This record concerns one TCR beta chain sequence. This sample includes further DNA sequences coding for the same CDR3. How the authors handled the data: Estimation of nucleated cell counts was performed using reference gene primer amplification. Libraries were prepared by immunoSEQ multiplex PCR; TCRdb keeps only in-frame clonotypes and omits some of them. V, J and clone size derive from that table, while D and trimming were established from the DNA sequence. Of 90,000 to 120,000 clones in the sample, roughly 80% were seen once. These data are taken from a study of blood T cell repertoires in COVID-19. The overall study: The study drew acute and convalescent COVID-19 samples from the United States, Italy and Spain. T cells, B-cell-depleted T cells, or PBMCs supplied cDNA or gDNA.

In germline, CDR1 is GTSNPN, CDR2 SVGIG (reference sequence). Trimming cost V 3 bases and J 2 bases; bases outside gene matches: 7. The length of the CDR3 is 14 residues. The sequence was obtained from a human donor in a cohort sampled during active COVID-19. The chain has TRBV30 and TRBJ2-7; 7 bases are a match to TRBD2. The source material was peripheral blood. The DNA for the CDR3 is TGTGCCTGGAGCCTCGCTAGCGGAACCTACGAGCAGTACTTC. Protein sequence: CAWSLASGTYEQYF.